These 16 T cell receptor beta chains share one sample of origin, sequenced in a study of T cell responses to AZD1222 COVID-19 vaccine. Assay used: immunoSEQ multiplex PCR; TCRdb lists only in-frame clones, some missing. This repertoire shows approximately 70,000 clones, about nine tenths found once; its top ten account for under 3%. The sequencing used peripheral blood, collected on day 0 of AZD1222 vaccination. The receptors shown here come from an adult in good health.

A few counts support this clone. The rearrangement joins TRBV29-1 to TRBJ2-6; 8 bases are shared with TRBD1. Germline lookup yields CDR1 SQVTM and CDR2 ANQGSEA. Trimming at V came to 1 base and at J to 10 bases, leaving 6 bases not matched to a gene. The CDR3 runs to 14 residues. CDR3 nucleotides: TGCAGCGTTGAAGTCAGGGGGCGTATAAACGTCCTGACTTTC. It codes for CSVEVRGRINVLTF.

This sequence joins TRBV10-3 and TRBJ1-1; D gene unclear. The germline V gene encodes CDR1 ENHRY and CDR2 SYGVKD. V lost 0 bases to trimming and J lost 4 bases, with 3 bases between them. The CDR3 is 12 residues long. The CDR3 here is CAISESSTEAFF. The CDR3 region has the DNA TGTGCCATCAGTGAGTCGAGCACTGAAGCTTTCTTT.

This sequence joins TRBV29-1 and TRBJ1-4, with D perhaps TRBD1 (5 bases). V dropped 4 bases and J dropped 2 bases, with 11 bases sitting between them. In germline, CDR1 is SQVTM, CDR2 ANQGSEA. The CDR3 loop spans 14 amino acids. CDR3 sequence: CSVGWGATNEKLFF. The CDR3 DNA sequence: TGCAGCGTTGGGTGGGGCGCGACTAATGAAAAACTGTTTTTT.

The rearrangement uses TRBV6-1 and TRBJ2-7; 11 positions match TRBD1. Germline CDR1 and CDR2: MNHNS and SASEGT. The length of the CDR3 is 15 residues. Germline trimming cut 6 bases from V and 3 bases from J; bases unmatched to any gene: 7. The chain's CDR3 is CASRTGTGGIYEQYF. CDR3 nucleotides: TGTGCCAGCAGAACCGGGACAGGGGGGATCTACGAGCAGTACTTC.

The rearrangement uses TRBV12-5 and TRBJ2-3; maybe TRBD2 (5 bases). The CDR3 contains 13 residues. Germline CDR1 and CDR2: LGHNT and FRNRAP. Trimming shortened V by 5 bases and J by 2 bases, and 8 bases separated the two germline ends. The CDR3 coding sequence is TGTGCTAGTGGTATCCGGGACACAGATACGCAGTATTTT. Its translation: CASGIRDTDTQYF.

This chain uses TRBV27 with TRBJ2-7; TRBD1 agrees at 11 bases. This CDR3 contains 14 residues. The V gene's germline CDR1 is MNHEY and CDR2 SMNVEV (reference sequence). Losses at the gene ends were 4 bases for V and 2 bases for J; bases not matched to a gene: 1. The CDR3 is CASSWTGGPYEQYF. The CDR3, as DNA: TGTGCCAGCAGTTGGACAGGGGGCCCCTACGAGCAGTACTTC.

J is TRBJ1-6 and V is TRBV27, with unresolved D. V dropped 5 bases and J dropped 0 bases, with 14 bases sitting between them. The CDR3 sequence is 17 residues long. Per germline, CDR1 MNHEY and CDR2 SMNVEV (reference sequence). The CDR3 nucleotides read TGTGCCAGCAGTCTTACTTTTGGGAGCTCCTATAATTCACCCCTCCACTTT. Encoded protein: CASSLTFGSSYNSPLHF.

The V and J genes are TRBV30 and TRBJ1-3, with D unclear. The CDR3 runs 14 residues. CDR1 is GTSNPN and CDR2 is SVGIG in the germline V gene (reference sequence). V lost 0 bases and J 0 bases, leaving 6 bases between the germline ends. The CDR3 nucleotides read TGTGCCTGGAGTGTCTCAGGCTCTGGAAACACCATATATTTT. Protein product: CAWSVSGSGNTIYF.

The chain combines TRBV30 with TRBJ1-4; D is uncertain. Germline-derived CDR1 and CDR2 are GTSNPN and SVGIG (reference sequence). Trimming took off 1 base at V and 4 bases at J, with 7 bases between the two ends. This CDR3 is built from 13 residues. The DNA of the CDR3 is TGTGCCTGGAGTGAAGAGTATAATGAAAAACTGTTTTTT. Translated: CAWSEEYNEKLFF.

This chain connects TRBV28 to TRBJ1-4, with D unresolved. V lost 5 bases and J 8 bases, leaving 15 bases between the germline ends. CDR1 is MDHEN and CDR2 is SYDVKM in the germline V gene. This CDR3 is built from 14 residues. CDR3 bases: TGTGCCAGCAGTCCCGGCCCGGGGAGGGAAAAACTGTTTTTT. This encodes CASSPGPGREKLFF.

The V and J genes are TRBV30 and TRBJ1-5; D not resolved. The CDR3 is 13 amino acids. V lost 2 bases to trimming and J lost 2 bases, with 7 bases between them. The germline V gene encodes CDR1 GTSNPN and CDR2 SVGIG (reference sequence). The CDR3 DNA reads as TGTGCCTGGAGTCGGCCGGGCAATCAGCCCCAGCATTTT. Residues: CAWSRPGNQPQHF.

The chain combines TRBV19 with TRBJ2-7; D might be TRBD1 (6 bases). V was pared by 0 bases and J by 6 bases, with 18 bases between. The CDR3 sequence is 16 residues long. CDR1 is LNHDA and CDR2 is SQIVND in the germline V gene (reference sequence). The CDR3, as DNA: TGTGCCAGTAGTATAGATCAACAGGGATCGGCCGTCGAGCAGTACTTC. It encodes CASSIDQQGSAVEQYF.

The chain couples TRBV27 to TRBJ2-6; no clear D. The germline V and J ends were trimmed by 1 base and 0 bases, with 4 bases remaining between them. CDR3 length equals 15 residues. Germline values: CDR1 MNHEY, CDR2 SMNVEV (reference sequence). In DNA form, the CDR3 reads TGTGCCAGCAGTTTATGGGCCTCTGGGGCCAACGTCCTGACTTTC. It encodes CASSLWASGANVLTF.

The chain links TRBV29-1 to TRBJ2-3; D perhaps matches TRBD2 (6 bases). V dropped 6 bases and J dropped 4 bases, with 17 bases sitting between them. This CDR3 region has 14 residues. The germline gives CDR1 SQVTM, CDR2 ANQGSEA. The chain's CDR3 is CSVKMYGSADTQYF. The CDR3 coding sequence is TGCAGCGTGAAGATGTACGGGAGTGCAGATACGCAGTATTTT.

The CDR3 region is CSVERTSGGLGETQYF. The CDR3 region has the DNA TGCAGCGTTGAAAGGACTAGCGGGGGGCTAGGGGAGACCCAGTACTTC. The rearrangement joins TRBV29-1 to TRBJ2-5, with 14 nucleotides matching TRBD2. Germline V gene data show CDR1 as SQVTM and CDR2 as ANQGSEA. Trimming removed 2 bases from V and 5 bases from J; junction bases left unmatched: 7. CDR3 length equals 16 residues.

This chain links TRBV28 with TRBJ2-5; D uncertain. Germline V CDR1 and CDR2: MDHEN, SYDVKM. With 3 bases removed from V and 3 bases from J, the gap between germline ends came to 8 bases. The CDR3 totals 13 residues. Here the CDR3 reads CASSFTGKETQYF. The CDR3 nucleotides read TGTGCCAGCAGTTTTACTGGGAAAGAGACCCAGTACTTC.